What follows are 25 T cell receptor beta chains derived from one specimen sequenced in a study of blood T cells in healthy people across ages. Primed by a sample-barcoded 5' primer and a J-beta primer mix, a second PCR proceeded for about 6 to 12 cycles. TCRdb redid the calling of the 5' RACE reads with MiXCR, one entry per CDR3 protein. The sample shows around 580,000 distinct CDR3 sequences, around half of them seen only once. Material: blood. The receptors were sampled from an older man in good health.

This clonotype was observed a single time. Mismatch with germline at one junction end may stem from a read error. The chain is built from TRBV7-9 and TRBJ1-2, with TRBD1 as a possible D gene (6 bases). The CDR3 covers 14 residues. Germline V gives CDR1 SEHNR, CDR2 FQNEAQ (reference sequence). CDR3: CASSHTEQGNGHTF. The CDR3 coding sequence is TGTGCCAGCAGCCACACGGAGCAGGGGAATGGCCACACCTTC. Complete variable domain (other parts from reference TRBV7-9 and TRBJ1-2): DTGVSQNPRHKITKRGQNVTFRCDPISEHNRLYWYRQTLGQGPEFLTYFQNEAQLEKSRLLSDRFSAERPKGSFSTLEIQRTEQGDSAMYLCASSHTEQGNGHTFGSGTRLTVV.

This clonotype appeared a few times. The chain has TRBV29-1 and TRBJ2-1, with 7 bases matching TRBD2. The CDR3 consists of 14 residues. Germline-derived CDR1 and CDR2 are SQVTM and ANQGSEA. J was trimmed by 1 base and V by 8 bases; bases with no gene match: 8. DNA of the CDR3: TGCAGCCTCCTGGGCGGGGGATCCTACAATGAGCAGTTCTTC. Protein sequence: CSLLGGGSYNEQFF.

Worth noting for this clonotype: At one boundary the junction diverges from the germline segment, which might be a read error. This chain joins TRBV6-6 and TRBJ1-2; 12 nucleotides line up with TRBD1. The CDR3 loop spans 14 amino acids. Germline V gene lookup returns CDR1 MNHNY and CDR2 SVGAGI (reference sequence). CDR3 residues: CASSQGQGARGCTF. The CDR3 nucleotides read TGTGCCAGCAGTCAGGGACAGGGGGCGCGTGGCTGCACCTTC.

The sample holds many counts of this clonotype. V is TRBV29-1 and J is TRBJ2-3, with D tentatively TRBD2 (5 bases). The CDR3 length is 12 residues. V gave up 4 bases and J gave up 0 bases, with 5 bases separating them. Germline CDR1 reads SQVTM; CDR2 reads ANQGSEA. Here the CDR3 DNA reads TGCAGCGTTGGGACTAGCACAGATACGCAGTATTTT. As protein: CSVGTSTDTQYF.

V usage is TRBV7-2 and J usage is TRBJ2-3; no clear D. Between the trimmed V and J ends, which lost 8 bases and 4 bases, there was a span of 19 bases. Looked up from germline, CDR1 is SGHTA and CDR2 is FQGNSA. The CDR3 consists of 15 residues. Here the CDR3 reads CASFRSTVGADTQYF. The CDR3 nucleotides read TGTGCCAGCTTCCGCTCGACGGTGGGCGCAGATACGCAGTATTTT.

This clonotype was found many times. The chain couples TRBV24-1 to TRBJ2-1, with TRBD1 identical over 7 bases. Trimming at V came to 3 bases and at J to 6 bases, leaving 1 base not matched to a gene. The CDR3 covers 13 residues. CDR1 is KGHDR, CDR2 SFDVKD, per germline. Written as DNA, the CDR3 is TGTGCCACCAGTGATGACAGGGTCAATGAGCAGTTCTTC. This gives the protein CATSDDRVNEQFF.

The chain combines TRBV20-1 with TRBJ1-1; 8 nucleotides match TRBD1. This CDR3 has 14 residues. The junction had 13 bases not matched to a gene; V was cut back by 6 bases and J by 7 bases. Germline CDR1 reads DFQATT; CDR2 reads SNEGSKA (reference sequence). CDR3 sequence reads: CSALQGGGLFEAFF. CDR3 sequence (DNA): TGCAGTGCCCTACAGGGGGGGGGATTGTTTGAAGCTTTCTTT.

On this clonotype: One end of the junction is discordant with germline, which a read error may explain. The chain employs TRBV12-3 or TRBV12-4 and TRBJ2-3; D is unresolved. This CDR3 comprises 11 residues. CDR3 residues: CAGSITDTQYF. The CDR3, as DNA: TGTGCCGGCAGTATCACAGATACGCAGTATTTT.

The chain joins TRBV30 to TRBJ1-1; 7 nucleotides match TRBD1. V shed 3 bases and J 2 bases; nucleotides not matched to a gene: 6. The CDR3 totals 14 residues. Germline CDR1 reads GTSNPN; CDR2 reads SVGIG (reference sequence). The CDR3: CAWRGGTANTEAFF. The CDR3 nucleotides read TGTGCCTGGAGGGGCGGGACAGCCAACACTGAAGCTTTCTTT.

This clonotype was seen only a few times. This rearrangement joins TRBV7-6 to TRBJ2-3; D may match TRBD1 or TRBD2 (5 bases each). Germline CDR1 and CDR2: SGHVS and FNYEAQ. The CDR3 runs 14 residues. V lost 5 bases and J 2 bases, leaving 11 bases between the germline ends. CDR3 protein: CASSEGPYTDTQYF. Written as DNA, the CDR3 is TGTGCCAGCAGCGAGGGACCCTACACAGATACGCAGTATTTT.

The DNA of the CDR3 is TGTGCCAGCAGCTTAGGGTGGCACGACGTCTCCTACGAGCAGTACTTC. Translating it yields CASSLGWHDVSYEQYF. The chain employs TRBV7-9 and TRBJ2-7; unclear D gene. V lost 1 base to trimming and J lost 0 bases, with 13 bases between them. Per germline, CDR1 SEHNR and CDR2 FQNEAQ (reference sequence). This CDR3 has 16 residues.

This chain uses TRBV12-3 or TRBV12-4 with TRBJ2-1, with 10 bases fitting TRBD2. There are 17 residues in the CDR3. V shed 2 bases, J shed 2 bases, and the junction held 6 bases outside the gene matches. The DNA for the CDR3 is TGTGCCAGCAGTTTACTGGGACTAGCGTCCCCCTACAATGAGCAGTTCTTC. Its protein product is CASSLLGLASPYNEQFF.

The chain links TRBV6-5 to TRBJ1-5; no clear D gene. There are 15 residues in the CDR3. The V end was cut by 8 bases, the J end by 4 bases, with 18 bases between. Germline lookup yields CDR1 MNHEY and CDR2 SVGAGI. The CDR3 region is CASASDGKANQPQHF. The CDR3 nucleotides read TGTGCCAGCGCCTCAGATGGGAAAGCAAATCAGCCCCAGCATTTT.

The rearrangement links TRBV10-3 to TRBJ2-3; 10 bases are shared with TRBD1. The CDR3 runs to 14 residues. Germline assignment: CDR1 ENHRY and CDR2 SYGVKD. Trimming at V came to 6 bases and at J to 4 bases, leaving 4 bases not matched to a gene. The CDR3 DNA is TGTGCCATCAGGGACAGGGGGAGCGCAGATACGCAGTATTTT. It yields the protein CAIRDRGSADTQYF.

The V gene is TRBV4-1, the J gene TRBJ2-1; 9 bases line up with TRBD2. This CDR3 spans 12 amino acids. The germline V gene encodes CDR1 MGHRA and CDR2 YSYEKL. The trim removed 5 bases at V and 15 bases at J, leaving 8 bases unmatched. CDR3 bases: TGCGCCAGCAGCACCCTAGCGGGAATTCGGTTCTTC. This sequence encodes CASSTLAGIRFF.

The chain employs TRBV5-1 and TRBJ1-5; possible D gene TRBD1, 6 bases. Germline V gene data show CDR1 as SGHRS and CDR2 as YFSETQ. The V end lost 5 bases, the J end lost 5 bases, and 11 bases lay between the germline ends. The CDR3 has 13 amino acids. CDR3 protein: CASRGDIDQPQHF. CDR3 sequence (DNA): TGCGCCAGCAGGGGGGACATCGATCAGCCCCAGCATTTT.

The CDR3 DNA sequence: TGTGCCAGCAGTCCCGCGGACAGGGCCAACACCATATATTTT. This encodes CASSPADRANTIYF. The V and J genes are TRBV27 and TRBJ1-3; TRBD1 matches 8 bases. V gave up 5 bases and J gave up 7 bases; unmatched junction bases: 7. CDR1 is MNHEY, CDR2 SMNVEV, per germline (reference sequence). CDR3 size: 14 residues.

This chain uses TRBV5-6 with TRBJ1-6; D remains ambiguous. The CDR3 totals 14 residues. Germline CDR1 reads SGHDT; CDR2 reads YYEEEE. The V end lost 4 bases, the J end lost 15 bases, and 20 bases lay between the germline ends. The CDR3 is CASSPFGSNFVLHF. CDR3 nucleotide sequence: TGTGCCAGCAGCCCCTTTGGAAGTAATTTCGTCCTCCACTTT. The variable domain in full, with the rest retrieved from reference TRBV5-6 and TRBJ1-6, is DAGVTQSPTHLIKTRGQQVTLRCSPKSGHDTVSWYQQALGQGPQFIFQYYEEEERQRGNFPDRFSGHQFPNYSSELNVNALLLGDSALYLCASSPFGSNFVLHFGNGTRLTVT.

V is TRBV6-1 and J is TRBJ2-7, with 9 bases aligning to TRBD1. The J call could be wrong; TRBJ2-4 is a better fit for the DNA end. This CDR3 spans 16 amino acids. The germline V gene has CDR1 MNHNS and CDR2 SASEGT. In DNA form, the CDR3 reads TGTGCCAGCAGTGTGCAGGGACAGGGTGTCAAAAACATTCAGTACTTC. Residues: CASSVQGQGVKNIQYF.

This chain uses TRBV25-1 with TRBJ1-2; possible D gene TRBD1, 5 bases. The CDR3 loop spans 15 amino acids. Germline values: CDR1 MGHDK, CDR2 SYGVNS. The V end was cut by 1 base, the J end by 6 bases, with 15 bases between. CDR3 DNA sequence: TGTGCCAGCAGTGAATCGGGCAGGGCGGGCCATGGCTACACCTTC. This sequence encodes CASSESGRAGHGYTF.

This clonotype was seen a few times. The chain is built from TRBV11-3 and TRBJ2-3, with TRBD1 identical over 10 bases. Unmatched junction bases numbered 4, after V lost 2 bases and J lost 5 bases. CDR3 length equals 15 residues. CDR1 and CDR2 (germline): SGHNT, YENEEA. CDR3 DNA sequence: TGTGCCAGCAGCTTACGGGGACAGGGGATAGATACGCAGTATTTT. Residues: CASSLRGQGIDTQYF.

This chain links TRBV29-1 with TRBJ2-5; D might be TRBD1 (6 bases). The ends were cut back, 4 bases at V and 1 base at J, with 10 bases in the middle. This CDR3 has 13 residues. Germline V lookup: CDR1 SQVTM, CDR2 ANQGSEA. This CDR3 reads CSVGNRAQETQYF. The CDR3 DNA follows: TGCAGCGTTGGCAACAGGGCCCAAGAGACCCAGTACTTC.

The chain uses TRBV6-2 or TRBV6-3 and TRBJ2-1; D gene ambiguous. Trimming removed 0 bases from V and 5 bases from J, with 14 bases in between. Looked up from germline, CDR1 is MNHEY and CDR2 is SVGEGT. This CDR3 comprises 16 residues. Here the CDR3 reads CASSYSGTSMNNEQFF. The CDR3, as DNA: TGTGCCAGCAGTTACTCCGGCACCTCAATGAACAATGAGCAGTTCTTC.

This chain's CDR3 is CAIRGTSDSTDTQYF. The CDR3 DNA sequence: TGTGCCATCAGGGGGACTAGCGATAGCACAGATACGCAGTATTTT. The chain combines TRBV10-3 with TRBJ2-3; 10 bases line up with TRBD2. The CDR3 runs 15 residues. Unmatched junction bases numbered 3, after V lost 6 bases and J lost 0 bases. Germline-derived CDR1 and CDR2 are ENHRY and SYGVKD.

As concerns this clonotype: A much larger clone sits a single nucleotide away, making a read error possible. V usage is TRBV6-5 and J usage is TRBJ2-1; no clear D. From germline, CDR1 is MNHEY and CDR2 SVGAGI. This CDR3 has 14 residues. The V gene lost 5 bases and the J gene lost 7 bases, with 15 bases spanning the gap. The CDR3 sequence is CASSDGPSINEQFF. The CDR3, as DNA: TGTGCCAGCAGTGACGGCCCCTCTATAAATGAGCAGTTCTTC.